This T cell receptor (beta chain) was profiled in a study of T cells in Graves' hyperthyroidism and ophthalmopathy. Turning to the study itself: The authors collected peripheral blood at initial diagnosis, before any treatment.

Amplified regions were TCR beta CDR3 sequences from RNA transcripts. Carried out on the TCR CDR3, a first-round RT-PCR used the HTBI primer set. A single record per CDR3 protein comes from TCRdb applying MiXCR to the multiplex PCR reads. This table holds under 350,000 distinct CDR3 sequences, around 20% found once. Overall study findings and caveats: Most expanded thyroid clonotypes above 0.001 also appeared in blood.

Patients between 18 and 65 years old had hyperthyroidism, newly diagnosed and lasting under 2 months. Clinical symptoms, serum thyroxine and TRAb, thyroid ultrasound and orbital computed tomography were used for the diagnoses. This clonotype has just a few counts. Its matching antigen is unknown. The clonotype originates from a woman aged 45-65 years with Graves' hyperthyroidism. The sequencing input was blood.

DNA for the CDR3: TGTGCCAGCAGTACCCCCTGGGAGACCCAGTACTTC. Protein: CASSTPWETQYF. V gene TRBV6-1 combines with J gene TRBJ2-5; D is unclear. Trimming stripped 5 bases from V and 5 bases from J, with 9 bases between. The germline V gene has CDR1 MNHNS and CDR2 SASEGT. The CDR3 covers 12 residues.